This T cell receptor (beta chain) was obtained from a study of blood T cell repertoires in COVID-19. Looking at the study overall: Sites in the United States, Italy and Spain provided acute and convalescent COVID-19 samples. From T cells, B-cell-depleted T cells, or PBMCs came the material, which was cDNA or gDNA.

V was cut by 5 bases and J by 6 bases, with 13 bases left in between. The CDR3 length is 14 residues. Germline V gene data show CDR1 as SGHTA and CDR2 as FQGNSA. How the authors handled the data: By means of reference gene primer amplification, nucleated cell counts were estimated. Clones were sequenced by immunoSEQ multiplex PCR, and TCRdb holds only the in-frame ones, with some missing. That table supplies the V and J calls and clone size; D and trimming were determined from the DNA. The sample lists roughly 76,000 clones, under 95% occurring once. The TCR comes from a man in his fifties or sixties with acute or convalescent COVID-19. This chain joins TRBV7-2 and TRBJ2-2; weak D call: TRBD1 (5 bases). The sequencing input was peripheral blood. CDR3 in DNA: TGTGCCAGCAGCGCCACGACAGCTCCCGGGGAGCTGTTTTTT. This encodes CASSATTAPGELFF.